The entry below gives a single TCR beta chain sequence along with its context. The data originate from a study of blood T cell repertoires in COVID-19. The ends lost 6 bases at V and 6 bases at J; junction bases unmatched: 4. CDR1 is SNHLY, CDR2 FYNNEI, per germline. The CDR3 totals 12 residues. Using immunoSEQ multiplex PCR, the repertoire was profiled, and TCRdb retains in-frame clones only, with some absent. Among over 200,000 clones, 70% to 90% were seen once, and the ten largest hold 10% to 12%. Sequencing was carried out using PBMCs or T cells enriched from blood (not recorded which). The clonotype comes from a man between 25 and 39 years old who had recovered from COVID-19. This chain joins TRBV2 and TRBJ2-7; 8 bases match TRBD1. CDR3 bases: TGTGCCAGCAGGACAGGGGCCCCCGAGCAGTACTTC. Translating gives CASRTGAPEQYF. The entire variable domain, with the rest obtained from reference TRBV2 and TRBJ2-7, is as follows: EPEVTQTPSHQVTQMGQEVILRCVPISNHLYFYWYRQILGQKVEFLVSFYNNEISEKSEIFDDQFSVERPDGSNFTLKIRSTKLEDSAMYFCASRTGAPEQYFGPGTRLTVT.